This TCR beta chain was identified during a study of graft-versus-host responses after intestinal transplantation. Study-wide background: Grafts that recipients had were multivisceral, liver-intestinal, or isolated intestinal transplants. After anti-thymocyte globulin induction, recipients took tacrolimus and steroids for around 3 years. Study-wide results and limits: GvH clones detected in recipient marrow included some appearing first in ileum or blood. Those patients showing graft-donor T cell macrochimerism displayed high graft-versus-host to host-versus-graft clonal ratios in allografts.

Produced via immunoSEQ multiplex PCR; TCRdb's table is partial and in-frame only. The sample contains about 38,000 clones, roughly 80% of which appear only once. Trimming at V came to 2 bases and at J to 7 bases, leaving 4 bases not matched to a gene. This CDR3 spans 15 amino acids. CDR1 and CDR2 from the germline V gene are MNHEY and SMNVEV (reference sequence). In the case of this clone: As yet, its antigen is unknown.

The rearrangement links TRBV27 to TRBJ1-4; 10 positions agree with TRBD1. This receptor was taken from a human patient who received an intestinal transplant, so some T cells may come from the graft donor. The source was PBMCs, collected 1070 days after transplant. CDR3 protein: CASSLGGQGSEKLFF. The CDR3 DNA reads TGTGCCAGCAGTTTAGGGGGACAGGGGAGTGAAAAACTGTTTTTT.